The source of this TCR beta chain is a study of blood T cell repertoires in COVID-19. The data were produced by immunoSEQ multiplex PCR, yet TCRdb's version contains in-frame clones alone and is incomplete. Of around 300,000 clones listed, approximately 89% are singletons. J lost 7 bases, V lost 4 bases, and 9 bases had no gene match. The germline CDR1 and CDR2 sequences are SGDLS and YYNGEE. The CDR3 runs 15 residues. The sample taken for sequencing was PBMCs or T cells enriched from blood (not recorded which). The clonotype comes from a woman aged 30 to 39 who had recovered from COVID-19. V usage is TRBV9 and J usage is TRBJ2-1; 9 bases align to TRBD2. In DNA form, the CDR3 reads TGTGCCAGCAGCTCCTTTATCGGACTAGCGAATGAGCAGTTCTTC. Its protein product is CASSSFIGLANEQFF. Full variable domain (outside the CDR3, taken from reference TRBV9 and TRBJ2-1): DSGVTQTPKHLITATGQRVTLRCSPRSGDLSVYWYQQSLDQGLQFLIQYYNGEERAKGNILERFSAQQFPDLHSELNLSSLELGDSALYFCASSSFIGLANEQFFGPGTRLTVL.